This TCR beta chain came from a study of cytomegalovirus exposure and HLA in healthy donors (TCRdb year 2017). Background on the whole study: According to a later analysis, one platform produced both the roughly 110 validation repertoires and the approximately 600 repertoires of the first cohort. The study aimed to test whether cataloging public T cell receptors could reveal signatures of past pathogen exposure. Besides the first cohort of under 700 subjects, a separate validation cohort made up of 120 different subjects was used. To predict cytomegalovirus infection status, the study combined high-throughput TCR immunosequencing, statistical association of individual TCRs with disease status, and machine learning.

V is shortened by 5 bases, J by 5 bases, and the region joining them spans 15 bases. According to the germline V gene (reference sequence), CDR1 reads SEHNR and CDR2 reads FQNEAQ. The CDR3 runs 14 residues from the cysteine to the phenylalanine. This entry keeps only the CDR3 DNA: 42 bases, framed from base 1. In the case of this clone: Its specific antigen is unknown. The sample holds no much larger clone one base away, and base qualities are not on file.

Donors formed part of the validation cohort, which comprised 95 to 150 subjects and was distinct from the first cohort of 550 to 850 subjects. What the study reported, not specific to this receptor: A few of the identified cytomegalovirus-associated TCR beta chains were confirmed in vitro to be specific for cytomegalovirus antigens. While some public TCRs were present in many individuals, most TCR sequences turned up only very rarely across donors. According to the authors, the approach could potentially be generalized to other disease states and immunological phenotypes. A later analysis had no HLA typing for the validation cohort, so co-occurrence there was scored across all 110 or so repertoires. Of the cluster scores, roughly 95% were above 0 in a later analysis, which found that TCRs clustered in the first cohort also tended to co-occur in the 120 validation repertoires. The classifier was reported to diagnose cytomegalovirus status with high specificity and sensitivity in both the original cohort and the validation cohort. A total of 150 to 200 TCR beta chains were listed by the study as associated with cytomegalovirus.

The library was obtained by the immunoSEQ multiplex PCR assay. The authors processed their data as follows. A statistical classification framework was built for diagnosing cytomegalovirus status from the catalog of TCR beta chain sequences. The table was pulled from immuneACCESS by TCRdb, which kept in-frame rearrangements only. Such tables lose some clones; where checked, under half of the loss comes from unresolved V genes, and the rest has no known cause. The DNA gave D and trimming, while V, J and clone size come from that table. This sample comprises roughly 190,000 clones, around 88% of them detected only once. The ten biggest clones cover roughly 1.5% of the sample.

This TCR was recovered from a woman younger than 35 in good health and CMV-seronegative. Sequenced input: PBMCs. The rearranged chain carries TRBV7-9 and TRBJ2-5, with TRBD2 perhaps the D gene, on 6 matching bases. The CDR3 loop reads CASSPPGLRETQYF. DNA sequence: TGTGCCAGCAGCCCTCCGGGACTCAGGGAGACCCAGTACTTC.